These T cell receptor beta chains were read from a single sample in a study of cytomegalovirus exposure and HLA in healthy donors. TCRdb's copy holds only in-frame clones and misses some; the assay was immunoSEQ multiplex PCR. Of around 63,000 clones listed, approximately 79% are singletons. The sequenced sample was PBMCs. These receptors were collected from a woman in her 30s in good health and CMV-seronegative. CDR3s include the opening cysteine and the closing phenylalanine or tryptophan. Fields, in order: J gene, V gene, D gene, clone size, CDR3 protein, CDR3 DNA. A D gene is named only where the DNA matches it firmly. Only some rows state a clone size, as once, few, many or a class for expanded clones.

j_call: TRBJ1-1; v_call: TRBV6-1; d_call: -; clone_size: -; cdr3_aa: CASSADRATEAFF; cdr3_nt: TGTGCCAGCAGTGCGGACAGAGCCACTGAAGCTTTCTTT
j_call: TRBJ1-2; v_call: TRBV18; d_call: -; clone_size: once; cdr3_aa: CASSPPLGYGYTF; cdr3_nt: TGTGCCAGCTCACCACCACTAGGATATGGCTACACCTTC
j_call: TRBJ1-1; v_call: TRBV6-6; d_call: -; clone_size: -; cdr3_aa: CASSWGQGTEAFF; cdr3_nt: TGTGCCAGCAGTTGGGGCCAGGGGACTGAAGCTTTCTTT
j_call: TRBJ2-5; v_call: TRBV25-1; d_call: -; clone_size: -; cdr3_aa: CASSELAEQETQYF; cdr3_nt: TGTGCCAGCAGTGAACTCGCGGAGCAAGAGACCCAGTACTTC
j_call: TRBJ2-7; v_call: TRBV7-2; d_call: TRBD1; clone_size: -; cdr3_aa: CASSLTGGAQYF; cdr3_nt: TGTGCCAGCAGCTTAACAGGGGGCGCCCAGTACTTC
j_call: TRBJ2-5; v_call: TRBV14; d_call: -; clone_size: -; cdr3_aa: CASGRTVQETQYF; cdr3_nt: TGTGCCAGCGGACGGACAGTACAAGAGACCCAGTACTTC
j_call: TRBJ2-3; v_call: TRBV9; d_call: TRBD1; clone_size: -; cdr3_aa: CASSVNTGVKTDTQYF; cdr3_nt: TGTGCCAGCAGCGTTAATACAGGGGTAAAAACAGATACGCAGTATTTT
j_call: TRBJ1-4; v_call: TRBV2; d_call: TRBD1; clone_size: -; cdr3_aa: CASSESTGNEKLFF; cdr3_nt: TGTGCCAGCAGTGAATCGACAGGGAACGAAAAACTGTTTTTT
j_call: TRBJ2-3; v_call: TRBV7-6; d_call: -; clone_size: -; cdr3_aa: CASSLQGDFLKADTQYF; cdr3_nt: TGTGCCAGCAGCTTACAGGGGGACTTCCTTAAGGCAGATACGCAGTATTTT
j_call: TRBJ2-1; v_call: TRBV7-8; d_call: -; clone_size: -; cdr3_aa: CASSLVATGYNEQFF; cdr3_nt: TGTGCCAGCAGCTTAGTGGCGACTGGATACAATGAGCAGTTCTTC